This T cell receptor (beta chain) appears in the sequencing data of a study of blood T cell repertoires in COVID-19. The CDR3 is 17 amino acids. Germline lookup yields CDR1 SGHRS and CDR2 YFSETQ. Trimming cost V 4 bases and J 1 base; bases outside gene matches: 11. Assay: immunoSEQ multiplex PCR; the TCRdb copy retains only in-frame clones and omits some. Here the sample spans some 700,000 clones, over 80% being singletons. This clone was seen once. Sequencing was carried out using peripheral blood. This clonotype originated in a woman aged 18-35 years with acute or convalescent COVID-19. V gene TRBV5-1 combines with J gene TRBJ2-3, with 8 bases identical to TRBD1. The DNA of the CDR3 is TGCGCCAGCAGCGCAACAGGACAGGGAAAGGGCACAGATACGCAGTATTTT. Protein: CASSATGQGKGTDTQYF.